The next 3 T cell receptor beta chains were all read from a single sample in a study of early stage breast cancer tumors. The repertoire was sequenced with immunoSEQ multiplex PCR; TCRdb's copy has only in-frame clones and lacks some. The sample carries 25,000 to 35,000 clones, 60% to 80% recorded once. What was sequenced was breast tumor tissue. The origin of the receptors is a person aged 25 to 39 with breast cancer.

The chain is built from TRBV10-3 and TRBJ2-2, with 12 bases lining up with TRBD2. The germline CDR1 and CDR2 sequences are ENHRY and SYGVKD. This CDR3 region has 16 residues. The J segment lost 6 bases and the V segment lost 1 base, leaving 3 bases of the junction unmatched. For the CDR3, the DNA is TGTGCCATCAGTGAGTTGACTAGCGGGAGTTCCGGGGAGCTGTTTTTT. This translates into CAISELTSGSSGELFF.

This rearrangement joins TRBV6-1 to TRBJ2-3, with a weak D call TRBD1 (6 bases). This CDR3 region has 13 residues. V lost 6 bases, J lost 2 bases, and 9 bases lay in between. Germline-derived CDR1 and CDR2 are MNHNS and SASEGT. The CDR3 nucleotides are TGTGCCAGCAGATGGGGGCACACAGATACGCAGTATTTT. Protein: CASRWGHTDTQYF.

This clone has a single count. The genes are TRBV6-5 and TRBJ1-2, with 9 bases aligning to TRBD1. Germline V gene data show CDR1 as MNHEY and CDR2 as SVGAGI. The CDR3 runs 14 residues. Unmatched junction bases numbered 7, after V lost 6 bases and J lost 5 bases. The CDR3 region has the DNA TGTGCCAGCAGCACACCCGGGACAGGGTATGGCTACACCTTC. It translates to CASSTPGTGYGYTF.